This TCR beta chain stems from a study of OX40 agonist ivuxolimab in advanced cancers. Study at large: Three patients, one with hepatocellular carcinoma and two with cutaneous melanoma, achieved partial responses. Notes on the study in general: Dosing at 0.1 to 3.0 mg/kg was accompanied by clonal expansion of CD4+ and CD8+ blood T cells by week 6. There were also nonresponders showing low normalized T-cell clonal expansion.

With 0 bases clipped from V and 8 bases from J, the junction kept 5 bases outside the gene matches. Germline CDR1 and CDR2: SGDLS and YYNGEE. This CDR3 has 15 amino acids. TCRdb's copy holds only in-frame clones and misses some; the assay was immunoSEQ multiplex PCR. The data contain 55,000 to 65,000 clones, less than 90% of them singletons. Comments on this clone: Its antigen remains unidentified.

J is TRBJ1-6 and V is TRBV9, with 7 bases identical to TRBD1. This receptor was taken from an adult with an advanced solid tumor such as melanoma, head and neck, liver or kidney cancer. Specimen: CD4+ or CD8+ T cells sorted from blood, collected in a trial of the OX40 agonist ivuxolimab. The CDR3 nucleotides read TGTGCCAGCAGCGTAGCCGGGACAGAGGATTCACCCCTCCACTTT. Translating it yields CASSVAGTEDSPLHF.